This T cell receptor (beta chain) was obtained from a study of cytomegalovirus exposure and HLA in healthy donors (TCRdb year 2017). Some background on the complete study: In an earlier analysis of approximately 640 of the donors, 276 Gb of sequence data and 100 million or so unique TCR beta sequences from 150 million to 200 million T cells were reported. Roughly 300 gigabases of sequencing data and approximately 80 million unique TCR sequences were included in an early release covering about 700 HLA-typed donors. Of the approximately 400 genotyped donors, 81% were placed in the genetic ancestry cluster associated with self-reported Caucasian donors. The aim of the study was to test whether cataloging public T cell receptors could identify signatures of past pathogen exposure. The study profiled the T cell repertoires of hundreds of subjects by immunosequencing and related them to cytomegalovirus serostatus. A separate validation cohort of over 95 different subjects was used in addition to the approximately 640-subject first cohort. The study combined high-throughput TCR immunosequencing, statistical association of individual TCRs with disease status, and machine learning to predict cytomegalovirus infection status. A later analysis re-examined previously published TCR beta repertoires from several hundred donors and added high-resolution HLA genotyping to investigate patterns of TCR occurrence. Rather than using new phenotypic data, the later analysis identified candidate immune exposures from TCR beta sequences and from how often those sequences occurred across donors. An earlier analysis of approximately 630 of the donors applied high-throughput TCR beta sequencing to assess whether each TCR beta V gene segment acted as functional or pseudogenic. Donor age, sex, ethnicity and CMV serostatus were collected together with the repertoire data. In a later genetic analysis, genome-wide SNP genotypes for about 65% of the roughly 670 donors were used, and that subset was treated as a discovery cohort. All discovery cohort repertoires had been generated using a single sequencing platform. Class I and class II HLA loci were covered by the typing at four-digit resolution. Typing coverage differed by locus: A, B, C, DRB1 and DQB1 were typed in about 629-630 donors, DQA1 in 500 to 550, DPA1 in some 600, and DPB1 in just under 490. About 5 DR-DQ haplotypes were handled as single units for association and clustering, since linkage in the cohort was strong. Among a few hundred genotyped donors of the cohort, an average of 235,054 unique TCR beta nucleotide sequences were sequenced per donor, about a sixth of them non-productive.

The cohort was made up of 500 to 850 healthy bone marrow donors. All cohort members were sampled while nominally healthy, although unrecorded immune exposures were likely present. The donor tested CMV seronegative and was one of the 352 seronegative cohort members. Every donor gave a peripheral blood sample, and the peripheral blood mononuclear cells from that sample were used for TCR beta sequencing. Genomic DNA was extracted from the blood cell samples with the Qiagen DNeasy Blood Extraction Kit. Library preparation was by the immunoSEQ multiplex PCR assay. The multiplex PCR relied on a mix of 60 forward primers for TCR Vbeta segments and 13 reverse primers for TCR Jbeta segments. The CDR3 region of rearranged TCR beta genes was amplified from genomic DNA by a multiplex PCR assay. The amplified TCR beta libraries were sequenced on the Illumina HiSeq System as 87-base-pair reads. In the paper's pipeline: A later analysis tallied 70 million to 100 million unique TCR beta chains across the 640 or so repertoires, and about 10 million of those chains were shared by two or more donors. A nearest-neighbor algorithm error-corrected the raw reads and collapsed the reads into unique sequences, merging closely related sequences to remove PCR and sequencing errors. Alignment of CDR3 sequences to IMGT reference sequences was used to assign V, D and J gene segments. For a sequence to be retained, at least a six-nucleotide match to both a V gene segment and a J gene segment was required. A rearrangement counted as productive if the CDR3 had no stop codons and remained in frame with V and J, and every other rearrangement counted as non-productive. Following IMGT convention, CDR3 was defined as the stretch from the second conserved V-encoded cysteine up to the conserved J-encoded phenylalanine. The earlier analysis of approximately 500 of the donors excluded sequences that lacked an unambiguous match to a single V gene segment. An earlier analysis of almost 600 of the donors classified V segments as functional when productive rearrangements were above 56.7% and as segregating when the standard deviation between donors was above 5%. A statistical classification framework was built to diagnose cytomegalovirus status from the catalog of TCR beta chain sequences. In a later analysis, V and J genes were assigned by comparing TCR nucleotide sequences against IMGT/GENE-DB human TR gene sequences. Using the TCRdist pipeline, a later analysis assigned CDR3 sequences along with most-parsimonious VDJ recombination scenarios. In a later analysis, each TCR beta chain was defined by its CDR3 amino acid sequence together with its V-gene family, and reads without a unique V-gene family were excluded. To address suspected cross-contamination and a sequencing artifact, a later analysis removed a few hundred highly shared, low-generation-probability nucleotide sequences. In a later analysis, a clonal expansion index for each public chain was calculated from normalized within-repertoire ranks of inferred template counts. In a later analysis, generation probabilities were computed using a VDJ recombination model fitted to out-of-frame rearrangements, and the results were checked against IGoR. In a later analysis, TCR-TCR, TCR-HLA and TCR-CMV co-occurrence was scored with hypergeometric tests, and a repertoire-size bias correction was applied to TCR pairs. False discovery rates were estimated in a later analysis by permuting HLA or CMV assignments 20 times. A later analysis grouped co-occurring TCRs with DBSCAN, adding TCRdist sequence similarity when clustering within HLA-allele-positive subsets. For co-occurrence clustering, repertoires with fewer than 30,000 or more than 120,000 public chains were excluded, along with four or five repertoires with anomalous nucleotide sharing. Entries here come from immuneACCESS through TCRdb and include only in-frame sequences with V and J called. Some clones fail to appear in such tables; in the studies checked, an unresolved V gene covers under half of the shortfall, and the cause of the remainder is unknown. That table furnishes V, J and clone size, whereas the DNA furnished D and trimming. The sample's table covers 100,000 to 150,000 clones. Approximately 1.5% of the sample is held by the ten biggest clonotypes.

Details on this clone: Its antigen specificity is not known.

What the research found in general, with its limitations: Because some donors lacked HLA typing at each locus, the association tests relied only on the typed subset. An association between a missense DCLRE1C variant and V-gene and J-gene trimming of TCR beta chains was found in a later genetic analysis and replicated in an independent cohort. Roughly uniform sequencing depth across donors was assumed in presence/absence analyses, although this assumption may not hold. According to a later genetic analysis, donors in an Asian-associated ancestry cluster had fewer N-insertions in productive TCRs than the roughly 700-donor mean. Because counts were too low, 15 or so rarely observed V segments, including chromosome 9 orphons, were excluded from the earlier analysis of 587 of the donors. The classifier was reported to diagnose cytomegalovirus status with high specificity and sensitivity in both the original and validation cohorts. A further reported finding was that TCR beta sequences accurately predicted the HLA-A and HLA-B alleles for most subjects in the first cohort. A later analysis found that most CMV-associated TCR beta chains appeared HLA-restricted, with HLA associations seemingly driven largely by CMV exposure. A later analysis found that HLA-associated TCR beta chains were more clonally expanded and had lower generation probabilities than equally common non-associated chains. A cluster of highly shared sequence variants was judged likely to be a technical artifact of the sequencing pipeline. In a later analysis, TCR association rates were found to vary across HLA loci, with the most associated TCRs seen for DRB1 alleles and the fewest for HLA-C alleles. In vitro tests confirmed that a few of the cytomegalovirus-associated TCR beta chains recognize cytomegalovirus antigens. In this cohort, only TCR beta chains were sequenced, and detectable features were limited by the absence of alpha or paired-chain data. While some public TCRs were present in many individuals, most TCR sequences turned up only very rarely across donors. For the cohort, immune exposure information was limited to CMV serostatus. The authors suggested that the approach could potentially be generalized to other disease states and immunological phenotypes. Several of the top co-occurrence clusters appeared to be linked to parvovirus B19, influenza, CMV and Epstein-Barr virus, according to a later analysis. At a false discovery rate of 0.05, a later analysis linked 16,951 TCR beta sequences to specific HLA alleles. When HLA alleles, especially DR and DQ, strongly co-occurred, TCR associations were difficult to assign to individual alleles. Correlated functional status among segregating V segments might reflect linkage disequilibrium, but an unknown experimental factor could not be ruled out. The study gave a list of about 170 TCR beta chains associated with cytomegalovirus. Broadly in line with IMGT annotations, most TCR beta V segments showed up in productive rearrangements about 87% or about 30% of the time in an earlier analysis of several hundred of the donors.

The sequencing sample was made of PBMCs. This sequence originates from a woman in her thirties or forties in good health and CMV-seronegative.

The CDR3 protein: CAPRDNQPQHF. The nucleotide sequence is given as TGTGCCCCGCGGGACAATCAGCCCCAGCATTTT. The chain couples TRBV6-5 to TRBJ1-5; confidence is insufficient to name the D gene. V is cut by 11 bases and J by 3 bases, and the space between the germline ends is 8 bases. The CDR3 starts with the cysteine, ends with the phenylalanine, and has 11 residues. Only the CDR3 part of the read is kept: 33 bases, read in frame from the first base. Per the germline V gene, MNHEY is the CDR1 and SVGAGI is the CDR2.